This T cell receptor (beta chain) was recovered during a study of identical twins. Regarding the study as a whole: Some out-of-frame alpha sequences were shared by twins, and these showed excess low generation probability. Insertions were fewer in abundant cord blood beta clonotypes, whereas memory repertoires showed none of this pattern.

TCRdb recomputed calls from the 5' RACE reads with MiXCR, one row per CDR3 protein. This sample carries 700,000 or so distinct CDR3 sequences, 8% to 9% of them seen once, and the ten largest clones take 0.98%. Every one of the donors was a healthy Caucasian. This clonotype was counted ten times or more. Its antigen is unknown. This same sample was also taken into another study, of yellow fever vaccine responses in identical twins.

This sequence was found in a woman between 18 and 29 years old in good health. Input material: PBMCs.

CDR3 sequence reads: CASSLVEPGELFF. The CDR3 nucleotides read TGTGCCAGCAGCTTAGTCGAGCCCGGGGAGCTGTTTTTT. The V and J genes are TRBV11-2 and TRBJ2-2; D is ambiguous. The CDR3 runs 13 residues. The germline V gene encodes CDR1 SGHAT and CDR2 FQNNGV. Trimming removed 1 base at V and 6 bases at J, with 6 bases between.